These 30 T cell receptor beta chains originate from one sample sequenced in a study of blood T cell repertoires in COVID-19. Profiling relied on immunoSEQ multiplex PCR, and the TCRdb table lists in-frame clones only, not all of them. The sample lists around 230,000 clones, 80% to 90% occurring once. Input material: PBMCs or T cells enriched from blood (not recorded which). The receptor set was obtained from a man aged 35 to 55 who had recovered from COVID-19.

The chain is built from TRBV7-2 and TRBJ1-2; D remains unclear. The ends were cut back, 2 bases at V and 1 base at J, with 8 bases in the middle. The CDR3 sequence is 14 residues long. The V gene's germline CDR1 is SGHTA and CDR2 FQGNSA. CDR3 coding DNA: TGTGCCAGCAGCTTACAGAAGTTTAACTATGGCTACACCTTC. Amino acids: CASSLQKFNYGYTF.

This rearrangement joins TRBV6-5 to TRBJ1-1; 7 bases are shared with TRBD1. Trimming at V came to 6 bases and at J to 0 bases, leaving 7 bases not matched to a gene. Germline V gives CDR1 MNHEY, CDR2 SVGAGI. CDR3 length: 15 amino acids. The CDR3 sequence is CASSLSDRLNTEAFF. The CDR3 DNA reads TGTGCCAGCAGCCTCTCGGACAGGCTGAACACTGAAGCTTTCTTT.

The CDR3 is CASSPGQGRSQPQHF. In DNA, the CDR3 is TGCGCCAGCAGCCCCGGACAGGGAAGGAGTCAGCCCCAGCATTTT. The V and J genes are TRBV5-1 and TRBJ1-5; 8 nucleotides align to TRBD1. The V and J ends lost 4 bases and 6 bases, in that order; junction bases with no gene match: 9. The germline V gene has CDR1 SGHRS and CDR2 YFSETQ. CDR3 length: 15 amino acids.

This chain links TRBV6-1 with TRBJ1-4; no clear D. CDR1 and CDR2 (germline): MNHNS, SASEGT. CDR3 length: 13 amino acids. Trimming shortened V by 1 base and J by 7 bases, and 7 bases separated the two germline ends. In nucleotides, the CDR3 is TGTGCCAGCAGTGAAGTATCGGGTGAAAAACTGTTTTTT. This encodes CASSEVSGEKLFF.

A note on this clone: One junction end does not reproduce the germline sequence, and a read error may be involved. The rearrangement uses TRBV5-1 and TRBJ2-1; 9 bases fit TRBD2. There are 15 residues in the CDR3. Germline loops: CDR1 SGHRS, CDR2 YFSETQ. As DNA, the CDR3 is TGCGCCAGCGGCTTTAGCGGGAGACCCTACAATGAGCAGTTCTTC. Its protein product is CASGFSGRPYNEQFF. The variable domain in full, completed from reference TRBV5-1 and TRBJ2-1, reads KAGVTQTPRYLIKTRGQQVTLSCSPISGHRSVSWYQQTPGQGLQFLFEYFSETQRNKGNFPGRFSGRQFSNSRSEMNVSTLELGDSALYLCASGFSGRPYNEQFFGPGTRLTVL.

J is TRBJ1-2 and V is TRBV3-1 (or the pseudogene TRBV3-2); D not resolved. V lost 1 base, J lost 8 bases, and 17 bases lay in between. CDR3 length equals 15 residues. CDR1 LGHDT and CDR2 YNNKEL come from the germline V gene (reference sequence). CDR3 in DNA: TGTGCCAGCAGCCAAGTAAGGGCCGGGGATAAAGGCTACACCTTC. Translated, it gives CASSQVRAGDKGYTF.

This rearrangement joins TRBV6-6 to TRBJ1-6; TRBD1 matches 7 bases. With V trimmed by 4 bases and J by 9 bases, 3 bases remained unmatched. The CDR3 consists of 13 residues. Per germline, CDR1 MNHNY and CDR2 SVGAGI (reference sequence). This CDR3 reads CASSLGTASPLHF. As DNA, the CDR3 is TGTGCCAGCAGTTTGGGGACAGCTTCACCCCTCCACTTT.

The rearrangement uses TRBV3-1 (or the pseudogene TRBV3-2) and TRBJ1-6; D gene uncertain. V lost 0 bases, J lost 9 bases, and 9 bases lay in between. This CDR3 comprises 14 residues. Germline V gene sequence: CDR1 LGHDT, CDR2 YNNKEL (reference sequence). The CDR3 loop is CASSQEPEASPLHF. The CDR3 DNA reads TGTGCCAGCAGCCAAGAACCAGAGGCTTCACCCCTCCACTTT.

V is TRBV7-2 and J is TRBJ2-3; D not certain. V was trimmed by 1 base and J by 2 bases, leaving 7 bases between them. Per germline, CDR1 SGHTA and CDR2 FQGNSA. The CDR3 covers 14 residues. The CDR3 DNA reads as TGTGCCAGCAGCTTAGGATCGGTCACAGATACGCAGTATTTT. Translation: CASSLGSVTDTQYF.

The chain is built from TRBV6-5 and TRBJ2-7; 9 bases align to TRBD1. CDR1 MNHEY and CDR2 SVGAGI come from the germline V gene. V shed 2 bases and J 2 bases; nucleotides not matched to a gene: 7. The CDR3 runs to 16 residues. CDR3 amino acids: CASSYRGTGSTYEQYF. The DNA for the CDR3 is TGTGCCAGCAGTTACAGGGGGACAGGGTCGACCTACGAGCAGTACTTC.

The chain couples TRBV18 to TRBJ1-6, with a possible D match to TRBD1 (5 bases). The ends were cut back, 2 bases at V and 10 bases at J, with 12 bases in the middle. Germline lookup yields CDR1 KGHSH and CDR2 LQKENI. This CDR3 comprises 14 residues. This CDR3 is CASSPSRGRSPLHF. Here the CDR3 DNA reads TGTGCCAGCTCACCATCTAGGGGCCGGTCACCCCTCCACTTT.

This clone has just one count. The V call is TRBV9, the J call TRBJ2-1; TRBD2 matches at 13 bases. With 0 bases clipped from V and 8 bases from J, the junction kept 8 bases outside the gene matches. Germline V CDR1 and CDR2: SGDLS, YYNGEE. The CDR3 spans 17 residues. The CDR3 sequence is CASSVEGTSGIGDEQFF. CDR3 sequence (DNA): TGTGCCAGCAGCGTAGAAGGGACTAGCGGGATTGGGGATGAGCAGTTCTTC.

This sequence joins TRBV5-4 and TRBJ2-5, with D possibly TRBD2 on 5 matching bases. The ends were cut back, 3 bases at V and 4 bases at J, with 19 bases in the middle. This CDR3 has 16 residues. Germline CDR1 and CDR2: SGHNT and YYREEE (reference sequence). The CDR3 spells CASSSASGPGRETQYF. The CDR3 nucleotides read TGTGCCAGCAGCTCGGCAAGCGGCCCGGGGAGAGAGACCCAGTACTTC.

The gene calls are TRBV5-1 and TRBJ2-3; the D is unclear. V lost 5 bases and J lost 2, with 9 bases in between. Germline CDR1 reads SGHRS; CDR2 reads YFSETQ. This CDR3 spans 13 amino acids. In DNA form, the CDR3 reads TGCGCCAGCAGTAGAAGCCCCACAGATACGCAGTATTTT. It codes for CASSRSPTDTQYF. Combining the CDR3 with reference TRBV5-1 and TRBJ2-3 gives the whole variable domain KAGVTQTPRYLIKTRGQQVTLSCSPISGHRSVSWYQQTPGQGLQFLFEYFSETQRNKGNFPGRFSGRQFSNSRSEMNVSTLELGDSALYLCASSRSPTDTQYFGPGTRLTVL.

The V call is TRBV7-8, the J call TRBJ1-6; D is unclear. The germline V and J ends were trimmed by 1 base and 0 bases, with 13 bases remaining between them. The germline CDR1 and CDR2 sequences are SGHVS and FQNEAQ. The CDR3 covers 18 residues. The CDR3 sequence is CASSLVLAGDSYNSPLHF. The CDR3 DNA reads TGTGCCAGCAGCTTAGTTTTGGCAGGTGACTCCTATAATTCACCCCTCCACTTT.

CDR3 sequence reads: CASSFFVTGYEQYF. DNA of the CDR3: TGTGCCAGCAGCTTTTTTGTCACAGGCTACGAGCAGTACTTC. The chain recombines TRBV11-2 with TRBJ2-7; TRBD1 might be the D (5 bases). The CDR3 consists of 14 residues. V dropped 3 bases and J dropped 3 bases, with 12 bases sitting between them. Germline V lookup: CDR1 SGHAT, CDR2 FQNNGV.

The CDR3 DNA is TGTGCCAGCAGCTTAATTGGGACAGTTGGTGAGACCCAGTACTTC. Its protein product is CASSLIGTVGETQYF. The genes are TRBV5-5 and TRBJ2-5; 7 bases are a match to TRBD1. The germline CDR1 and CDR2 sequences are SGHKS and YYEKEE (reference sequence). The CDR3 totals 15 residues. The junction had 9 bases not matched to a gene; V was cut back by 2 bases and J by 5 bases.

The chain combines TRBV4-2 with TRBJ2-7; TRBD2 is a possible D gene (6 bases). Germline-derived CDR1 and CDR2 are LGHNA and YNFKEQ. The CDR3 is 15 residues long. The V end lost 1 base, the J end lost 5 bases, and 15 bases lay between the germline ends. As DNA, the CDR3 is TGTGCCAGCAGCCAAGGGGTGGGGGGTTTTCACGAGCAGTACTTC. Protein: CASSQGVGGFHEQYF.

The CDR3 sequence is CASSRWTGGTEAFF. CDR3 nucleotides: TGTGCCAGCAGCCGTTGGACAGGGGGCACTGAAGCTTTCTTT. This chain connects TRBV5-4 to TRBJ1-1; TRBD1 matches at 10 bases. Germline loops: CDR1 SGHNT, CDR2 YYREEE (reference sequence). There are 14 residues in the CDR3. Trimming cost V 4 bases and J 4 bases; bases outside gene matches: 4.

The rearrangement uses TRBV5-4 and TRBJ2-2; 9 nucleotides match TRBD1. This CDR3 contains 15 residues. V dropped 1 base and J dropped 6; count of bases not matched to a gene: 4. Germline assignment: CDR1 SGHNT and CDR2 YYREEE (reference sequence). The CDR3 loop is CASSLPGQGSGELFF. In nucleotides, the CDR3 is TGTGCCAGCAGCTTGCCGGGACAGGGCTCCGGGGAGCTGTTTTTT.

The chain has TRBV5-6 and TRBJ1-4; no definite D call. V was clipped by 1 base and J by 11 bases, with 15 bases between them. Germline CDR1 SGHDT, CDR2 YYEEEE. This CDR3 is built from 14 residues. The CDR3 is CASSLIQAGGKLFF. Here the CDR3 DNA reads TGTGCCAGCAGCTTGATTCAGGCGGGTGGGAAACTGTTTTTT.

The chain links TRBV20-1 to TRBJ2-7, with D perhaps TRBD2 (5 bases). The CDR3 spans 13 residues. V dropped 3 bases and J dropped 5 bases, with 14 bases sitting between them. Germline values: CDR1 DFQATT, CDR2 SNEGSKA (reference sequence). In DNA, the CDR3 is TGCAGTGCTAGTCGCCAGCGGACCCACGAGCAGTACTTC. Its translation: CSASRQRTHEQYF.

V usage is TRBV7-8 and J usage is TRBJ2-6; 7 bases agree with TRBD1. Germline V CDR1 and CDR2: SGHVS, FQNEAQ. V lost 5 bases, J lost 3 bases, and 10 bases stayed unmatched. This CDR3 spans 17 amino acids. The DNA of the CDR3 is TGTGCCAGCAGCCCCCAGACAGGGAGCTTTGGGGCCAACGTCCTGACTTTC. It translates to CASSPQTGSFGANVLTF.

On this clone itself: This same CDR3 is encoded by further DNA sequences in the sample. This chain links TRBV5-6 with TRBJ2-7; no definite D call. The germline CDR1 and CDR2 sequences are SGHDT and YYEEEE. This CDR3 has 14 amino acids. Trimming left V 0 bases short and J 0 bases short, with 7 bases between. CDR3 sequence: CASSLAYSSYEQYF. The CDR3 DNA sequence: TGTGCCAGCAGCTTGGCGTATAGCTCCTACGAGCAGTACTTC.

The V gene is TRBV14, the J gene TRBJ1-6; D uncertain. V was shortened by 1 base and J by 9 bases, with 7 bases between the two germline ends. The CDR3 has 13 amino acids. The germline gives CDR1 SGHDN, CDR2 FVKESK. CDR3 in DNA: TGTGCCAGCAGCCAAGTGGGGAGTTCACCCCTCCACTTT. Translated: CASSQVGSSPLHF.

The chain employs TRBV5-4 and TRBJ2-1; maybe TRBD2 (5 bases). The CDR3 has 15 residues. Germline lookup yields CDR1 SGHNT and CDR2 YYREEE (reference sequence). Trimming cost V 4 bases and J 4 bases, with 15 bases left between them. The chain's CDR3 is CASSVGGQVYNEQFF. The CDR3, as DNA: TGTGCCAGCAGCGTTGGCGGGCAGGTTTACAATGAGCAGTTCTTC.

The rearrangement joins TRBV3-1 (or the pseudogene TRBV3-2) to TRBJ2-3, with 11 bases fitting TRBD2. CDR1 LGHDT and CDR2 YNNKEL come from the germline V gene (reference sequence). Trimming at V came to 2 bases and at J to 4 bases, leaving 2 bases not matched to a gene. The CDR3 loop spans 15 amino acids. The CDR3 DNA reads TGTGCCAGCAGCCAAACTAGCGGGGGACCAGATACGCAGTATTTT. It encodes CASSQTSGGPDTQYF.

This chain links TRBV4-2 with TRBJ2-1; possible D gene TRBD2, 7 bases. This CDR3 comprises 13 residues. Trimming removed 4 bases at V and 10 bases at J, with 14 bases between. Germline CDR1 and CDR2: LGHNA and YNFKEQ. The CDR3 spells CASSRPGGREQFF. The CDR3 nucleotides are TGTGCCAGCAGCCGCCCGGGGGGCAGGGAGCAGTTCTTC.

CDR3 sequence (DNA): TGCGCCAGCAGTGACCCAGGGGATCAGCCCCAGCATTTT. As protein: CASSDPGDQPQHF. The V and J genes are TRBV10-2 and TRBJ1-5; TRBD1 might be the D (6 bases). The germline V gene has CDR1 WSHSY and CDR2 SAAADI. With 3 bases removed from V and 5 bases from J, the gap between germline ends came to 8 bases. There are 13 residues in the CDR3.

The chain joins TRBV27 to TRBJ2-1; D is uncertain. CDR3 size: 13 residues. Trimming removed 8 bases from V and 0 bases from J, with 8 bases in between. CDR1 and CDR2 (germline): MNHEY, SMNVEV (reference sequence). CDR3: CASSMSSYNEQFF. For the CDR3, the DNA is TGTGCCAGCTCAATGAGCTCCTACAATGAGCAGTTCTTC.